The 7 T cell receptor beta chains presented below share a single source sample, sequenced in a study of cytomegalovirus exposure and HLA in healthy donors. PCR amplification relied on 60 Vbeta primers (plus 13 Jbeta primers). This table comes from immunoSEQ multiplex PCR, and its TCRdb copy is limited to in-frame clones, with some not included. The table shows more than 110,000 clones, with 60% to 85% occurring only once. The sample comprised PBMCs. Receptors were obtained from a man aged 25-45 years in good health and CMV-seronegative.

The chain combines TRBV29-1 with TRBJ2-5; 9 nucleotides line up with TRBD1. Germline loops: CDR1 SQVTM, CDR2 ANQGSEA. V trimming: 7 bases; J trimming: 5 bases; junction bases outside the gene matches: 11. The CDR3 sequence is 14 residues long. The CDR3 DNA follows: TGCAGCGCTAACCCCTGGACAGGGGAGGAGACCCAGTACTTC. Translated, it gives CSANPWTGEETQYF.

The rearrangement joins TRBV11-3 to TRBJ2-3; perhaps TRBD2 as D (5 bases). Trimming left V 4 bases short and J 5 bases short, with 10 bases between. The germline V gene has CDR1 SGHNT and CDR2 YENEEA. This CDR3 comprises 13 residues. CDR3 sequence (DNA): TGTGCCAGCAGCTCGGGAAGGAGAGATACGCAGTATTTT. Encoded protein: CASSSGRRDTQYF.

The genes are TRBV4-1 and TRBJ1-1, with a possible D match to TRBD1 (5 bases). This CDR3 region has 13 residues. Looked up from germline, CDR1 is MGHRA and CDR2 is YSYEKL. Trimming removed 4 bases from V and 7 bases from J, with 13 bases in between. CDR3 DNA: TGCGCCAGCAGCCTCGCCCGGGGGGGTGAAGCTTTCTTT. It specifies CASSLARGGEAFF.

Of note for this clone: The same CDR3 can be traced to other DNA sequences in this sample. The rearrangement links TRBV5-1 to TRBJ1-2, with TRBD1 matching 12 bases. The CDR3 runs 16 residues. The germline gives CDR1 SGHRS, CDR2 YFSETQ. Trimming at V came to 5 bases and at J to 7 bases, leaving 12 bases not matched to a gene. CDR3 DNA sequence: TGCGCCAGCAGTAGCCCGGGACAGGGGGCCTCTACTGGCTACACCTTC. It yields the protein CASSSPGQGASTGYTF. Full variable domain (outside the CDR3, taken from reference TRBV5-1 and TRBJ1-2): KAGVTQTPRYLIKTRGQQVTLSCSPISGHRSVSWYQQTPGQGLQFLFEYFSETQRNKGNFPGRFSGRQFSNSRSEMNVSTLELGDSALYLCASSSPGQGASTGYTFGSGTRLTVV.

The rearrangement joins TRBV18 to TRBJ2-5; no definite D call. The J call may be wrong; the DNA end is better matched by TRBJ2-7. The CDR3 length is 14 residues. The germline CDR1 and CDR2 sequences are KGHSH and LQKENI. CDR3 loop: CASSQSGPPNEQYF. For the CDR3, the DNA is TGTGCCAGCTCACAATCTGGTCCGCCAAACGAGCAGTACTTC.

This clone turned up a few times. The chain employs TRBV4-1 and TRBJ2-2; D is perhaps TRBD1 (6 bases). The germline V and J ends were trimmed by 0 bases and 0 bases, with 11 bases remaining between them. The V gene's germline CDR1 is MGHRA and CDR2 YSYEKL. The CDR3 is 17 residues long. Here the CDR3 reads CASSQDPQGSNTGELFF. As DNA, the CDR3 is TGCGCCAGCAGCCAAGACCCCCAGGGGTCGAACACCGGGGAGCTGTTTTTT.

The V and J genes are TRBV27 and TRBJ2-2, with 12 nucleotides matching TRBD2. V trimming: 5 bases; J trimming: 3 bases; junction bases outside the gene matches: 4. The CDR3 spans 16 residues. CDR1 MNHEY and CDR2 SMNVEV come from the germline V gene (reference sequence). CDR3 protein: CASSPRLAGDTGELFF. The CDR3 nucleotides read TGTGCCAGCAGTCCGCGACTAGCGGGGGACACCGGGGAGCTGTTTTTT.